The 20 T cell receptor beta chains given below trace back to one sample, sequenced in a study of monozygotic twins with cystic fibrosis. The repertoire was sequenced with immunoSEQ multiplex PCR; TCRdb's copy has only in-frame clones and lacks some. This table holds 30,000 to 40,000 clones, roughly 66% found once. The sequencing input was blood. The receptors here all came from a girl aged 10-17 years with cystic fibrosis.

This clone was detected once. The genes are TRBV7-2 and TRBJ1-1; weak D call: TRBD1 (6 bases). CDR1 SGHTA and CDR2 FQGNSA come from the germline V gene. CDR3 length equals 14 residues. V was trimmed by 2 bases and J by 1 base, leaving 8 bases between them. CDR3 in amino acids: CASSLKQGNTEAFF. The CDR3 DNA sequence: TGTGCCAGCAGCTTAAAACAGGGGAACACTGAAGCTTTCTTT.

The V and J genes are TRBV30 and TRBJ1-2; 7 bases map to TRBD1. The CDR3 is 12 amino acids. The V gene end was trimmed by 6 bases and the J gene end by 2 bases; junction bases not matched to a gene: 3. Germline assignment: CDR1 GTSNPN and CDR2 SVGIG (reference sequence). CDR3 sequence: CACWDSNYGYTF. The CDR3 DNA follows: TGTGCCTGTTGGGACAGCAACTATGGCTACACCTTC.

The rearrangement joins TRBV6-6 to TRBJ2-5, with 10 bases aligning to TRBD2. V shed 2 bases, J shed 3 bases, and the junction held 3 bases outside the gene matches. Germline CDR1 reads MNHNY; CDR2 reads SVGAGI (reference sequence). The CDR3 runs to 15 residues. The CDR3 coding sequence is TGTGCCAGCAGTTACCCCGGACTAGCGGAAGAGACCCAGTACTTC. Translating gives CASSYPGLAEETQYF.

This chain connects TRBV7-6 to TRBJ1-5; D gene unclear. This CDR3 comprises 13 residues. Germline CDR1 is SGHVS and CDR2 is FNYEAQ. V was cut by 2 bases and J by 5 bases, with 7 bases left in between. Written as DNA, the CDR3 is TGTGCCAGCAGCTTAAAGGCCTATCAGCCCCAGCATTTT. Protein product: CASSLKAYQPQHF. The variable domain in full, with the rest retrieved from reference TRBV7-6 and TRBJ1-5, is GAGVSQSPRYKVTKRGQDVALRCDPISGHVSLYWYRQALGQGPEFLTYFNYEAQQDKSGLPNDRFSAERPEGSISTLTIQRTEQRDSAMYRCASSLKAYQPQHFGDGTRLSIL.

The chain has TRBV6-5 and TRBJ1-2; 7 nucleotides match TRBD1. CDR1 is MNHEY and CDR2 is SVGAGI in the germline V gene. This CDR3 has 14 residues. V lost 10 bases and J lost 4; bases outside the gene matches: 12. CDR3 in DNA: TGTGCCACCACGACCAGGGGGTTGAGCTATGGCTACACCTTC. Translation: CATTTRGLSYGYTF.

The V call is TRBV11-3, the J call TRBJ2-7; 8 positions agree with TRBD1. Germline lookup yields CDR1 SGHNT and CDR2 YENEEA. Losses at the gene ends were 5 bases for V and 2 bases for J; bases not matched to a gene: 5. This CDR3 is built from 14 residues. CDR3 in DNA: TGTGCCAGCAGCCCCCGGGACAGGCCCTACGAGCAGTACTTC. It codes for CASSPRDRPYEQYF.

J is TRBJ2-3 and V is TRBV7-2; TRBD1 matches at 7 bases. The CDR3 consists of 16 residues. Trimming at V came to 3 bases and at J to 0 bases, leaving 6 bases not matched to a gene. Germline V gene lookup returns CDR1 SGHTA and CDR2 FQGNSA. The DNA for the CDR3 is TGTGCCAGCAGCTTGGGGACAGTCTGGAGCACAGATACGCAGTATTTT. Protein sequence: CASSLGTVWSTDTQYF.

This clone was counted once. The V and J genes are TRBV2 and TRBJ2-3; D is ambiguous. V dropped 4 bases and J dropped 4 bases, with 12 bases sitting between them. Per the germline V gene, CDR1 is SNHLY and CDR2 is FYNNEI. The CDR3 is made up of 14 amino acids. DNA for the CDR3: TGTGCCAGCAGTGTCGTGGCGGACGCAGATACGCAGTATTTT. Its protein is CASSVVADADTQYF.

This chain connects TRBV7-8 to TRBJ2-3, with 12 bases lining up with TRBD2. Germline assignment: CDR1 SGHVS and CDR2 FQNEAQ. The junction had 3 bases not matched to a gene; V was cut back by 1 base and J by 7 bases. The CDR3 totals 15 residues. The CDR3 region is CASSLVRTSGNTQYF. The CDR3 DNA reads TGTGCCAGCAGCTTAGTCAGGACTAGCGGGAATACGCAGTATTTT.

The chain employs TRBV25-1 and TRBJ2-5; possible D gene TRBD2, 5 bases. Trimming removed 3 bases at V and 5 bases at J, with 7 bases between. This CDR3 comprises 12 residues. The V gene's germline CDR1 is MGHDK and CDR2 SYGVNS. The CDR3 DNA reads TGTGCCAGCAGTGACGGGAAGGAGACCCAGTACTTC. Its protein is CASSDGKETQYF.

This clone was picked up a small number of times. This chain links TRBV4-1 with TRBJ1-2, with D possibly matching TRBD1 (5 bases). V gave up 1 base and J gave up 8 bases, with 17 bases separating them. CDR1 is MGHRA and CDR2 is YSYEKL in the germline V gene. The CDR3 length is 15 residues. CDR3 in DNA: TGCGCCAGCAGCCAAGCGGCAGGGATCCCAGGGGGCTACACCTTC. Protein product: CASSQAAGIPGGYTF.

This clone turned up a few times. The chain couples TRBV30 to TRBJ1-4, with D maybe TRBD1 (6 bases). The germline gives CDR1 GTSNPN, CDR2 SVGIG (reference sequence). The CDR3 sequence is 14 residues long. V was trimmed by 1 base and J by 8 bases, leaving 14 bases between them. As DNA, the CDR3 is TGTGCCTGGAGTGCAAGGACGAGGGGGGAAAAACTGTTTTTT. Its protein is CAWSARTRGEKLFF.

The chain has TRBV5-1 and TRBJ2-1; maybe TRBD2 (6 bases). The CDR3 is 14 residues long. V lost 6 bases and J lost 9, with 19 bases in between. Germline CDR1 is SGHRS and CDR2 is YFSETQ. Written as DNA, the CDR3 is TGCGCCAGCATCCCCTTTGGCGGGACCGGTGAGCAGTTCTTC. Protein sequence: CASIPFGGTGEQFF.

V gene TRBV19 combines with J gene TRBJ1-5; D gene unclear. Trimming removed 5 bases from V and 2 bases from J, with 19 bases in between. Germline loops: CDR1 LNHDA, CDR2 SQIVND (reference sequence). The CDR3 consists of 17 residues. The CDR3 DNA follows: TGTGCCAGTAGTGTCGCCCTTGAATTTTGGGGCAATCAGCCCCAGCATTTT. Its protein is CASSVALEFWGNQPQHF.

This clone was seen a few times. This CDR3 is also generated by other DNA sequences in the sample. The chain combines TRBV30 with TRBJ1-1; the D gene is possibly TRBD1 (5 bases). V was cut by 0 bases and J by 2 bases, with 7 bases left in between. The CDR3 sequence is 13 residues long. CDR1 is GTSNPN, CDR2 SVGIG, per germline (reference sequence). This chain's CDR3 is CAWSVQVNTEAFF. DNA of the CDR3: TGTGCCTGGAGTGTACAGGTTAACACTGAAGCTTTCTTT.

The J gene is TRBJ2-1, the V gene TRBV9; tentative D call: TRBD1 (5 bases). This CDR3 region has 16 residues. Germline CDR1 and CDR2: SGDLS and YYNGEE. Deletions cut 0 bases from V and 2 bases from J, with 12 bases between. The CDR3 protein is CASSVEAGLAYNEQFF. Here the CDR3 DNA reads TGTGCCAGCAGCGTAGAGGCAGGGCTAGCCTACAATGAGCAGTTCTTC.

The chain recombines TRBV28 with TRBJ2-5; 7 bases map to TRBD2. The V gene's germline CDR1 is MDHEN and CDR2 SYDVKM. Trimming removed 5 bases from V and 6 bases from J; junction bases left unmatched: 12. The CDR3 has 15 residues. CDR3 in amino acids: CASSLGLELSKTQYF. CDR3 nucleotides: TGTGCCAGCAGTCTAGGACTAGAGTTATCCAAGACCCAGTACTTC.

The V call is TRBV5-8, the J call TRBJ1-3; TRBD1 might be the D (6 bases). CDR3 size: 14 residues. With 6 bases removed from V and 1 base from J, the gap between germline ends came to 11 bases. CDR1 is SGHTS, CDR2 YDEGEE, per germline. Here the CDR3 reads CASTQGISGNTIYF. For the CDR3, the DNA is TGTGCCAGCACCCAGGGGATTTCTGGAAACACCATATATTTT.

The chain joins TRBV30 to TRBJ1-5; 9 bases map to TRBD1. This CDR3 comprises 15 residues. The V gene end was trimmed by 0 bases and the J gene end by 3 bases; junction bases not matched to a gene: 3. CDR1 is GTSNPN, CDR2 SVGIG, per germline (reference sequence). The CDR3 region has the DNA TGTGCCTGGAGTGTTGGGGACAGGGTCAATCAGCCCCAGCATTTT. Translated, it gives CAWSVGDRVNQPQHF.

CDR3 in DNA: TGCGCCAGCAGCTTGGGAGGAGTCAGATACAACACTGAAGCTTTCTTT. It yields the protein CASSLGGVRYNTEAFF. V gene TRBV5-1 combines with J gene TRBJ1-1; D not certain. The CDR3 sequence is 16 residues long. Deletions cut 0 bases from V and 2 bases from J, with 14 bases between. Looked up from germline, CDR1 is SGHRS and CDR2 is YFSETQ.